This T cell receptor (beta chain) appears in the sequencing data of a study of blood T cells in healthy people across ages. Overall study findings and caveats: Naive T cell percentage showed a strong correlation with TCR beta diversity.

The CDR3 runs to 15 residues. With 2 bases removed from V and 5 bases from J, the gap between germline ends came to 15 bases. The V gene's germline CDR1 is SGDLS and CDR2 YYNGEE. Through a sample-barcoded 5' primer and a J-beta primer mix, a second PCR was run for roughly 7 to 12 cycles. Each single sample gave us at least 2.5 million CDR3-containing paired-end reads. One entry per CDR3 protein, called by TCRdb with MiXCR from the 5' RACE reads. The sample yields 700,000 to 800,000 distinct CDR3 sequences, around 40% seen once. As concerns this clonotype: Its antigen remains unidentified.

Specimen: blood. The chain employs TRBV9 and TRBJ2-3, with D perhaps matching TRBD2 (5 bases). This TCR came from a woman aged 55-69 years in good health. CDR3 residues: CASSVESRAGDTQYF. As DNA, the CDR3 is TGTGCCAGCAGCGTGGAAAGCCGGGCGGGAGATACGCAGTATTTT.